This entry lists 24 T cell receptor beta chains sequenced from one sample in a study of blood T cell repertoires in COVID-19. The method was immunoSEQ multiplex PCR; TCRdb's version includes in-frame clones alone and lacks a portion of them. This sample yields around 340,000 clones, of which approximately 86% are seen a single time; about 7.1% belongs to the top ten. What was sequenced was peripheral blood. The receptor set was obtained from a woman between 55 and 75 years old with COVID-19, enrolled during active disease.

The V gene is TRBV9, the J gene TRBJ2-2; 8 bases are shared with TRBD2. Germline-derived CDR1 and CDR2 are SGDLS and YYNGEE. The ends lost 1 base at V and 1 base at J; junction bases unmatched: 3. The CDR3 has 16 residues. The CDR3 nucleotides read TGTGCCAGCAGCGTACATAGCGGGATGAACACCGGGGAGCTGTTTTTT. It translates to CASSVHSGMNTGELFF.

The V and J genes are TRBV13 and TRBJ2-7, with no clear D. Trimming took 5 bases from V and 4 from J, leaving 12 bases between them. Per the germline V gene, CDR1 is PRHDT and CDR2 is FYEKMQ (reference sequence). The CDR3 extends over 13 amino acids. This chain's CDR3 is CASSHGHGYEQYF. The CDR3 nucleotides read TGTGCCAGCAGCCACGGCCACGGGTACGAGCAGTACTTC.

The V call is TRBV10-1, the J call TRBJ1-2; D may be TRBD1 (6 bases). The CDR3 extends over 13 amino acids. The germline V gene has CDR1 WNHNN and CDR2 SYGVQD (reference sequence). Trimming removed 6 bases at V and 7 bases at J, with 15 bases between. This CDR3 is CASRGGGLAGYTF. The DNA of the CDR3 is TGCGCCAGCAGAGGGGGTGGTTTGGCTGGCTACACCTTC.

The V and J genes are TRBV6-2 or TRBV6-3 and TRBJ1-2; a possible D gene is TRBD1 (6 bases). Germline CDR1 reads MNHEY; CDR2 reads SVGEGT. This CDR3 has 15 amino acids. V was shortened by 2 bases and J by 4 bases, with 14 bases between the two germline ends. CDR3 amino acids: CASSYTPGHGYGYTF. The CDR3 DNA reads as TGTGCCAGCAGTTACACCCCGGGACACGGCTATGGCTACACCTTC.

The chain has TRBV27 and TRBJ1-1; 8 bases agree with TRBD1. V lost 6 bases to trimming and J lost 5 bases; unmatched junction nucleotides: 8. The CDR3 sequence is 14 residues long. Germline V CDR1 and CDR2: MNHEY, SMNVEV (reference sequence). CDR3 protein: CASSLQGAWTEAFF. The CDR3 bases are TGTGCCAGCAGCCTCCAGGGGGCATGGACTGAAGCTTTCTTT.

Written as DNA, the CDR3 is TGTGCCAGCAGTCCCTCGACAGTTGGAAACACCATATATTTT. It encodes CASSPSTVGNTIYF. This chain uses TRBV27 with TRBJ1-3; D is possibly TRBD1 (5 bases). V lost 5 bases and J lost 3, with 11 bases in between. The CDR3 consists of 14 residues. Germline V gives CDR1 MNHEY, CDR2 SMNVEV (reference sequence).

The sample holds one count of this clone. CDR3 sequence: CASSPGSTQETQYF. The CDR3 nucleotides are TGCGCCAGCAGCCCCGGGTCAACCCAAGAGACCCAGTACTTC. The chain uses TRBV5-1 and TRBJ2-5; D remains unclear. Trimming stripped 4 bases from V and 1 base from J, with 11 bases between. Per germline, CDR1 SGHRS and CDR2 YFSETQ. This CDR3 spans 14 amino acids.

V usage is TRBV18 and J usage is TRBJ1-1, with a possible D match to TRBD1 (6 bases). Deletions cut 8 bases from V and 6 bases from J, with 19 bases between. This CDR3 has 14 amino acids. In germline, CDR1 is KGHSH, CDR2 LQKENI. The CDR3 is CASEKGGALSEAFF. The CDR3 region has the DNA TGTGCCAGCGAAAAGGGGGGGGCTTTATCTGAAGCTTTCTTT.

CDR3 DNA: TGCGCCAGCAGCTCGGGGACAGGGATCCCCTATAATTCACCCCTCCACTTT. It encodes CASSSGTGIPYNSPLHF. The V call is TRBV5-1, the J call TRBJ1-6, with 9 bases identical to TRBD1. V lost 3 bases, J lost 2 bases, and 6 bases stayed unmatched. Per germline, CDR1 SGHRS and CDR2 YFSETQ. This CDR3 has 17 residues.

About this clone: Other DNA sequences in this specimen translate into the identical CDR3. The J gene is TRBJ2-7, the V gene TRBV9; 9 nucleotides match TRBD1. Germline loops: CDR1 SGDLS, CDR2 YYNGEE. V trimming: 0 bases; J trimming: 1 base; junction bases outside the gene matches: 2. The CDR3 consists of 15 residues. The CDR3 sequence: CASSVAGTGSYEQYF. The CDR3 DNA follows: TGTGCCAGCAGCGTAGCCGGGACAGGGTCCTACGAGCAGTACTTC.

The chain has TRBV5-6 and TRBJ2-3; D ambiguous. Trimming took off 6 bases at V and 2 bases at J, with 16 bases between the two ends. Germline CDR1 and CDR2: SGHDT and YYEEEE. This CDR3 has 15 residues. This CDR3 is CASTLWSQNTDTQYF. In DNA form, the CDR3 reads TGTGCCAGCACCCTGTGGTCTCAGAACACAGATACGCAGTATTTT. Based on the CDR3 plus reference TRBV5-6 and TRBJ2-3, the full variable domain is DAGVTQSPTHLIKTRGQQVTLRCSPKSGHDTVSWYQQALGQGPQFIFQYYEEEERQRGNFPDRFSGHQFPNYSSELNVNALLLGDSALYLCASTLWSQNTDTQYFGPGTRLTVL.

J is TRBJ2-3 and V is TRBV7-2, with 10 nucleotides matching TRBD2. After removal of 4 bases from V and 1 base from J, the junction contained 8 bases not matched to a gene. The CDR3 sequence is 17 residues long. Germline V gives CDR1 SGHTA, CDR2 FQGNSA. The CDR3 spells CASSSSAGGYRTDTQYF. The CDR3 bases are TGTGCCAGCAGCTCCTCAGCGGGGGGGTATCGCACAGATACGCAGTATTTT.

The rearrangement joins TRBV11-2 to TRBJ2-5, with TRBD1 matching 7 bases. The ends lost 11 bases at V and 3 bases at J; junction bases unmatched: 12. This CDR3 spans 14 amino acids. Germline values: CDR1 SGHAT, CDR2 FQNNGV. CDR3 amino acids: CACRGLRGEETQYF. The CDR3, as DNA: TGTGCCTGTAGGGGGCTTCGAGGGGAAGAGACCCAGTACTTC.

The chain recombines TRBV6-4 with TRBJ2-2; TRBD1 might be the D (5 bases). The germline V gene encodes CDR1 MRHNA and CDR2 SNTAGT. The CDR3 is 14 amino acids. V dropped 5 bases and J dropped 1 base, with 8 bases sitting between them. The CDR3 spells CASSKTENTGELFF. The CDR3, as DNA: TGTGCCAGCAGTAAGACAGAGAACACCGGGGAGCTGTTTTTT.

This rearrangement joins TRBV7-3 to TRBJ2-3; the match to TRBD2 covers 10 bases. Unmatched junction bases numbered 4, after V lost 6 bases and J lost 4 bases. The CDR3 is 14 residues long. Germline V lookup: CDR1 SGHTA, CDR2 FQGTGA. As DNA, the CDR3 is TGTGCCAGCAGTCCCAGCGGGGGGGCAGATACGCAGTATTTT. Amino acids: CASSPSGGADTQYF. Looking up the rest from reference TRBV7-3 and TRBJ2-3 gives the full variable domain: GAGVSQTPSNKVTEKGKYVELRCDPISGHTALYWYRQSLGQGPEFLIYFQGTGAADDSGLPNDRFFAVRPEGSVSTLKIQRTERGDSAVYLCASSPSGGADTQYFGPGTRLTVL.

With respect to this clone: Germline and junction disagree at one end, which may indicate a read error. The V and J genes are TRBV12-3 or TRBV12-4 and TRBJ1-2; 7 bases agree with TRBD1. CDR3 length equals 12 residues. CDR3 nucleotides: TGTGCCAGCAGCAGGGGGACAGACGAAGTTTACTTC. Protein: CASSRGTDEVYF.

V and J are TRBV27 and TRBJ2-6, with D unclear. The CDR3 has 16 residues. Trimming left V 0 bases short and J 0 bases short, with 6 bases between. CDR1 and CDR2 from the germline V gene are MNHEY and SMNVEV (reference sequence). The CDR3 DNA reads TGTGCCAGCAGTTTATCTGCCTACTCTGGGGCCAACGTCCTGACTTTC. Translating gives CASSLSAYSGANVLTF.

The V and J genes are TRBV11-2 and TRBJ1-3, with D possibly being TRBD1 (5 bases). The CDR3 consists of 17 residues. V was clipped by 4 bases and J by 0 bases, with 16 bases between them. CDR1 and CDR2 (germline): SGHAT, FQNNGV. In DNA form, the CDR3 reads TGTGCCAGCAGCTCATCGTTAGACAGTCTCTCTGGAAACACCATATATTTT. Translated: CASSSSLDSLSGNTIYF.

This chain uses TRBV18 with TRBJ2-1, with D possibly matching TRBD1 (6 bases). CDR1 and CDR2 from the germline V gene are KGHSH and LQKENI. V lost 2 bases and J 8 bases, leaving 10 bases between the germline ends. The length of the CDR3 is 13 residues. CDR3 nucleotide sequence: TGTGCCAGCTCACCAGGGACATCCGATGAGCAGTTCTTC. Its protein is CASSPGTSDEQFF. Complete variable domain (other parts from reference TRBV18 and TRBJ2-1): NAGVMQNPRHLVRRRGQEARLRCSPMKGHSHVYWYRQLPEEGLKFMVYLQKENIIDESGMPKERFSAEFPKEGPSILRIQQVVRGDSAAYFCASSPGTSDEQFFGPGTRLTVL.

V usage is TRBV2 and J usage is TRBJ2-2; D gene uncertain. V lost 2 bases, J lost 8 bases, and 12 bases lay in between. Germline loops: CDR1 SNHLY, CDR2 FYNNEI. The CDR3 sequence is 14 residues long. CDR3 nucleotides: TGTGCCAGCAGTGAACTCGTCTCTCAGGGGGAGCTGTTTTTT. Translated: CASSELVSQGELFF.

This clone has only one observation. In DNA form, the CDR3 reads TGCAGTGCTATTTTTAGAAACACCATATATTTT. It specifies CSAIFRNTIYF. The chain employs TRBV20-1 and TRBJ1-3; no definite D call. V lost 4 bases, J lost 5 bases, and 6 bases lay in between. Germline V lookup: CDR1 DFQATT, CDR2 SNEGSKA (reference sequence). The CDR3 totals 11 residues.

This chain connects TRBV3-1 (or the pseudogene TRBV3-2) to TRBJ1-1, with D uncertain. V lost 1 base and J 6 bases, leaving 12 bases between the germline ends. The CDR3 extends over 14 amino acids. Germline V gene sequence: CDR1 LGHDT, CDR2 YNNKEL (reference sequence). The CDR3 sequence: CASSQGLFSAEAFF. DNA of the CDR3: TGTGCCAGCAGCCAAGGTCTGTTTTCGGCTGAAGCTTTCTTT.

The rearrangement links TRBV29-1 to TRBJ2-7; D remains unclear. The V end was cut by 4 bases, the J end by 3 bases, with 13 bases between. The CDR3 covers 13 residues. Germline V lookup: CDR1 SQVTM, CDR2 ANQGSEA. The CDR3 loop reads CSVVLADNYEQYF. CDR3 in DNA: TGCAGCGTTGTTTTGGCTGACAACTACGAGCAGTACTTC.

The CDR3 loop reads CATEPTQTRPGEAFF. For the CDR3, the DNA is TGTGCCACCGAACCAACACAAACACGTCCTGGTGAAGCTTTCTTT. This sequence joins TRBV6-4 and TRBJ1-1; D is uncertain. The CDR3 loop spans 15 amino acids. The ends were cut back, 10 bases at V and 7 bases at J, with 25 bases in the middle. Germline lookup yields CDR1 MRHNA and CDR2 SNTAGT.